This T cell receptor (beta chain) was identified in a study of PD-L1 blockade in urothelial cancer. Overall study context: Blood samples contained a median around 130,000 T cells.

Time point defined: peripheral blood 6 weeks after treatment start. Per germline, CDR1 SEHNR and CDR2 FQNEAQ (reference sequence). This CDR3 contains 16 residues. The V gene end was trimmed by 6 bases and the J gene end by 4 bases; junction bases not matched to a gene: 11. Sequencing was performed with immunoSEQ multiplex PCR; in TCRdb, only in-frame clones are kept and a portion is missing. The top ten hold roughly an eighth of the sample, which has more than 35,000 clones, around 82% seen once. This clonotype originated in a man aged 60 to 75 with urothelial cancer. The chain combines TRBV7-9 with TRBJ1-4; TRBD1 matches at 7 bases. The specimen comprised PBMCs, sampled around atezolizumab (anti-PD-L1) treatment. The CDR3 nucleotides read TGTGCCAGCAGTCGCGGGGCAGGGGGGTTTAATGAAAAACTGTTTTTT. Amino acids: CASSRGAGGFNEKLFF.